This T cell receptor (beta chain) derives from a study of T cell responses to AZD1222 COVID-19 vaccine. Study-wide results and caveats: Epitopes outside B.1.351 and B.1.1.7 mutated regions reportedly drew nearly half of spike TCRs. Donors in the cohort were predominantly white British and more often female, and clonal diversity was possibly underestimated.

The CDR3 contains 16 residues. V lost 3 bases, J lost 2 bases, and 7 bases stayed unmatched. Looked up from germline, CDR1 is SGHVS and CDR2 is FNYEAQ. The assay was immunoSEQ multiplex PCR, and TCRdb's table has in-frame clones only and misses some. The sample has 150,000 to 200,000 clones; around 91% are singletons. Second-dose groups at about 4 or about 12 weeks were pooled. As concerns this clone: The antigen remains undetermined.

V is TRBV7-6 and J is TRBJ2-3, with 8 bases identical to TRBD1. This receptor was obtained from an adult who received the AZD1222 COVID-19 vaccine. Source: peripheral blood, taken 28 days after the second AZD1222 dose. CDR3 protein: CASSLETGVLTDTQYF. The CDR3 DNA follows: TGTGCCAGCAGCTTGGAGACAGGGGTTCTCACAGATACGCAGTATTTT.